In this sample, the clone carrying this T cell receptor (beta chain) turned up a few times. The data were taken from a study of CD8+ T cells in alopecia areata. After isolation, RNA underwent reverse transcription to generate cDNA as the sequencing template. Assay used: immunoSEQ multiplex PCR; TCRdb lists only in-frame clones, some missing. This table holds roughly 200,000 clones, roughly 50% found once. Per germline, CDR1 SQVTM and CDR2 ANQGSEA. V shed 4 bases and J shed 0 bases, with 17 bases lying between them. The CDR3 sequence is 16 residues long. The source of this sequence is a human donor in good health. Sample: CD8+ T cells sorted from blood. The chain couples TRBV29-1 to TRBJ2-3, with a tentative D call TRBD2 (5 bases). CDR3 coding DNA: TGCAGCGTTGTTTCTCTGGGCGGGTCTAGCACAGATACGCAGTATTTT. It is translated as CSVVSLGGSSTDTQYF.